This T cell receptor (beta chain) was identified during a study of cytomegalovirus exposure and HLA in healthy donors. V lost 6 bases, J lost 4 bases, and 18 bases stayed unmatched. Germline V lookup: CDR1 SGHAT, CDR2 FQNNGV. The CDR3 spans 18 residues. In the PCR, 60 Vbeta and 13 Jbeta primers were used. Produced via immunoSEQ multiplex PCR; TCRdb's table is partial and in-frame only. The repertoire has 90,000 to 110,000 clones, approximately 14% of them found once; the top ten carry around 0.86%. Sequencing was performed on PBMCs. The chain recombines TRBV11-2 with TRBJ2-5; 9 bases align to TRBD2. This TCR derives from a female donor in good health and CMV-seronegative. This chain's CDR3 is CASSLIYWGGGASETQYF. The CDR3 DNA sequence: TGTGCCAGCAGTTTAATCTACTGGGGCGGGGGGGCCTCAGAGACCCAGTACTTC.